The clone carrying this T cell receptor (beta chain) has only a few counts. V was cut by 4 bases and J by 0 bases, with 15 bases left in between. The CDR3 sequence is 16 residues long. CDR1 and CDR2 from the germline V gene are KGHSH and LQKENI. Unique molecular identifiers featured in how the TCRbeta library was prepared. From the PCR reads, TCRdb called clonotypes with MiXCR, one entry per CDR3 protein. The table has roughly 48,000 distinct CDR3 sequences, approximately 6.1% seen once. The data stem from a study of T-cell reconstitution after alpha-beta-depleted transplantation in children. This chain joins TRBV18 and TRBJ1-2, with D unresolved. The sequencing used PBMCs, mostly from graft donor cells, collected 60 days after TCRalphabeta/CD19-depleted stem cell transplant. This clonotype was sampled from a female patient aged 2 to 10 who had a stem cell transplant for aplastic anemia, so the T cells may come from the graft donor. DNA for the CDR3: TGTGCCAGCTCACTCATAAGCCAGTCAGCTAACTATGGCTACACCTTC. This translates into CASSLISQSANYGYTF.